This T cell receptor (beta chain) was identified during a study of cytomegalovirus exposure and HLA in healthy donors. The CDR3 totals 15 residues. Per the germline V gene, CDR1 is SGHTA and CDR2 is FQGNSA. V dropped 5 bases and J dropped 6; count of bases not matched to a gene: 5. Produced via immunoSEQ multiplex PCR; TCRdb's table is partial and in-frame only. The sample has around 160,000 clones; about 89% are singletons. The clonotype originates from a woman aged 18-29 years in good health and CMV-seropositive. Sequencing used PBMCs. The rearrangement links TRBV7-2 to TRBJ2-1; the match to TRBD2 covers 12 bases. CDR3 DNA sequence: TGTGCCAGCAGCCCACTAGCGGGGGGCCCCAATGAGCAGTTCTTC. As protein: CASSPLAGGPNEQFF.